This passage covers 21 T cell receptor beta chains from one sample sequenced in a study of CD8+CD57+ T cells in acquired aplastic anemia. Profiles of TCR beta VDJ and CDR3 were generated from a genomic DNA template. TCRdb redid the calling of the reads with MiXCR, one entry per CDR3 protein. The data show about 170,000 distinct CDR3 sequences, 63% seen once. The sample consisted of sorted CD4+, CD8+, or CD8+CD57+ T cells (not recorded which) from PBMCs. All receptors come from a human donor in good health.

V usage is TRBV7-9 and J usage is TRBJ1-1, with D possibly TRBD1 on 5 matching bases. The CDR3 loop spans 15 amino acids. V was clipped by 4 bases and J by 3 bases, with 15 bases between them. Germline V gene lookup returns CDR1 SEHNR and CDR2 FQNEAQ (reference sequence). Here the CDR3 reads CASSWGGWEDTEAFF. CDR3 sequence (DNA): TGTGCCAGCAGCTGGGGGGGGTGGGAGGACACTGAAGCTTTCTTT.

In its sample, this clonotype was seen once. V is TRBV12-3 or TRBV12-4 and J is TRBJ2-7, with TRBD2 matching 14 bases. The V gene end was trimmed by 4 bases and the J gene end by 5 bases; junction bases not matched to a gene: 7. There are 16 residues in the CDR3. The CDR3 DNA sequence: TGTGCCAGCAGTTGGACGACTAGCGGGGGGGAGGACGAGCAGTACTTC. As protein: CASSWTTSGGEDEQYF.

This chain joins TRBV4-3 and TRBJ2-3, with 12 bases matching TRBD2. V lost 2 bases to trimming and J lost 5 bases; unmatched junction nucleotides: 2. Germline values: CDR1 LGHNA, CDR2 YSLEER. The CDR3 runs 15 residues. The CDR3 DNA reads TGCGCCAGCAGCCAACTAGCGGGGGGGCAAGATACGCAGTATTTT. It encodes CASSQLAGGQDTQYF.

The J gene is TRBJ1-5, the V gene TRBV5-4; no clear D gene. Trimming shortened V by 4 bases and J by 0 bases, and 14 bases separated the two germline ends. The germline V gene encodes CDR1 SGHNT and CDR2 YYREEE (reference sequence). The CDR3 runs 16 residues. DNA of the CDR3: TGTGCCAGCAGCGTCAGCCCAGTTGATAGCAATCAGCCCCAGCATTTT. Encoded protein: CASSVSPVDSNQPQHF.

The rearrangement uses TRBV5-1 and TRBJ2-7, with 7 bases fitting TRBD1. The CDR3 has 13 residues. With 4 bases clipped from V and 5 bases from J, the junction kept 6 bases outside the gene matches. Germline V gene sequence: CDR1 SGHRS, CDR2 YFSETQ. As DNA, the CDR3 is TGCGCCAGCAGCACCTCGGGGACAGACGAGCAGTACTTC. This codes for CASSTSGTDEQYF. The full variable domain, with the rest looked up from reference TRBV5-1 and TRBJ2-7, is KAGVTQTPRYLIKTRGQQVTLSCSPISGHRSVSWYQQTPGQGLQFLFEYFSETQRNKGNFPGRFSGRQFSNSRSEMNVSTLELGDSALYLCASSTSGTDEQYFGPGTRLTVT.

The rearrangement uses TRBV7-3 and TRBJ1-5; unclear D gene. Deletions cut 3 bases from V and 4 bases from J, with 4 bases between. CDR3 length: 12 amino acids. Per germline, CDR1 SGHTA and CDR2 FQGTGA. The CDR3 DNA reads TGTGCCAGCAGCTTTAGTAATCAGCCCCAGCATTTT. Translated: CASSFSNQPQHF.

The table lists this clonotype with many counts. The chain combines TRBV4-1 with TRBJ2-5; TRBD1 matches 9 bases. The CDR3 spans 17 residues. Germline V gives CDR1 MGHRA, CDR2 YSYEKL. After removal of 1 base from V and 4 bases from J, the junction contained 10 bases not matched to a gene. The CDR3 loop reads CASSQVSGTGMTETQYF. The CDR3 DNA follows: TGCGCCAGCAGCCAAGTCAGTGGGACAGGGATGACAGAGACCCAGTACTTC.

This clonotype was counted a few times. The chain uses TRBV9 and TRBJ1-3; D possibly corresponds to TRBD1 (6 bases). V lost 0 bases to trimming and J lost 4 bases, with 8 bases between them. CDR3 size: 14 residues. Germline CDR1 SGDLS, CDR2 YYNGEE. CDR3 sequence: CASSVEGTGNTIYF. DNA for the CDR3: TGTGCCAGCAGCGTAGAGGGGACAGGAAACACCATATATTTT.

This sequence joins TRBV10-3 and TRBJ2-5; 7 bases are a match to TRBD2. There are 15 residues in the CDR3. V dropped 6 bases and J dropped 4; count of bases not matched to a gene: 11. CDR1 and CDR2 from the germline V gene are ENHRY and SYGVKD. The CDR3 is CAIRGPGLPGETQYF. The CDR3 nucleotides are TGTGCCATCAGGGGACCGGGACTACCAGGAGAGACCCAGTACTTC.

The CDR3 nucleotides read TGTGCCAGCAGCTTAGGTTTAGAGGGGCCTCAGGGGACCCAGTACTTC. Translating gives CASSLGLEGPQGTQYF. The gene calls are TRBV7-9 and TRBJ2-5; D possibly uses TRBD1 or TRBD2 (5 bases each). This CDR3 comprises 16 residues. CDR1 and CDR2 from the germline V gene are SEHNR and FQNEAQ (reference sequence). V lost 1 base, J lost 7 bases, and 19 bases lay in between.

The chain carries TRBV11-3 and TRBJ2-7; 10 bases are shared with TRBD1. This CDR3 has 15 amino acids. Unmatched junction bases numbered 8, after V lost 2 bases and J lost 7 bases. Germline CDR1 and CDR2: SGHNT and YENEEA. This chain's CDR3 is CASSLWRQGAREQYF. The CDR3 region has the DNA TGTGCCAGCAGCTTATGGCGACAGGGGGCGAGGGAGCAGTACTTC.

Remarks on this clonotype: It may be a read error: a sequence one base away is much more abundant. The chain employs TRBV12-3 or TRBV12-4 and TRBJ1-1, with 7 nucleotides matching TRBD1. CDR3 length: 14 amino acids. For the CDR3, the DNA is TGTGCCGGCAGTTCCGTGACAGGGATTTGGAAAGCTTTCTTT. Translating it yields CAGSSVTGIWKAFF.

The chain recombines TRBV24-1 with TRBJ1-2; D not resolved. The CDR3 runs 11 residues. V lost 10 bases and J lost 8, with 13 bases in between. Germline CDR1 and CDR2: KGHDR and SFDVKD. The CDR3 loop is CATRSPGGYTF. The CDR3 nucleotides read TGTGCCACGAGATCTCCCGGGGGCTACACCTTC.

J is TRBJ2-7 and V is TRBV6-5; 7 positions agree with TRBD1. The germline V gene has CDR1 MNHEY and CDR2 SVGAGI. J lost 3 bases, V lost 5 bases, and 4 bases had no gene match. This CDR3 spans 13 amino acids. DNA of the CDR3: TGTGCCAGCAGTAAGGGACAGCGCTACGAGCAGTACTTC. Protein: CASSKGQRYEQYF.

The rearrangement links TRBV6-5 to TRBJ1-3; D remains unclear. CDR3 length equals 19 residues. Per germline, CDR1 MNHEY and CDR2 SVGAGI. Trimming took off 3 bases at V and 3 bases at J, with 24 bases between the two ends. The CDR3 is CASSYKDGHATIDGNTIYF. In nucleotides, the CDR3 is TGTGCCAGCAGTTATAAGGACGGGCACGCGACCATCGATGGAAACACCATATATTTT.

The J gene is TRBJ2-7, the V gene TRBV19; perhaps TRBD2 as D (6 bases). Germline V lookup: CDR1 LNHDA, CDR2 SQIVND (reference sequence). The V gene lost 5 bases and the J gene lost 4 bases, with 12 bases spanning the gap. There are 13 residues in the CDR3. The CDR3 DNA reads as TGTGCCAGTAGTCGGGGGACCGGGTACGAGCAGTACTTC. This sequence encodes CASSRGTGYEQYF.

This clonotype showed up just once. This sequence joins TRBV19 and TRBJ2-7, with 12 bases that match TRBD2. Germline CDR1 LNHDA, CDR2 SQIVND (reference sequence). The CDR3 extends over 17 amino acids. With 9 bases clipped from V and 0 bases from J, the junction kept 12 bases outside the gene matches. CDR3 DNA: TGTGCCAGCAGTCCGACTAGCGGGGGCCCCAGCTCCTACGAGCAGTACTTC. Amino acids: CASSPTSGGPSSYEQYF.

The sample holds one count of this clonotype. CDR3 residues: CASRYTGTRVSGANVLTF. The CDR3 region has the DNA TGTGCCAGCAGGTACACCGGGACAAGGGTCTCTGGGGCCAACGTCCTGACTTTC. The chain uses TRBV7-9 and TRBJ2-6, with D possibly TRBD1 on 6 matching bases. The CDR3 runs to 18 residues. V lost 6 bases and J 0 bases, leaving 18 bases between the germline ends. The germline V gene has CDR1 SEHNR and CDR2 FQNEAQ (reference sequence).

This clonotype was seen more than once but under ten times. At one boundary the junction diverges from the germline segment, which might be a read error. The rearrangement links TRBV7-2 to TRBJ2-7, with D perhaps matching TRBD1 (5 bases). The CDR3 length is 16 residues. Germline V CDR1 and CDR2: SGHTA, FQGNSA. Here the CDR3 DNA reads TGTGCCAGCAGCTTAGCGAAGGTACGACAGAACTACGAACAGTACTTC. Protein product: CASSLAKVRQNYEQYF.

The chain has TRBV12-3 or TRBV12-4 and TRBJ1-2; 7 bases fit TRBD1. V gave up 6 bases and J gave up 2 bases; unmatched junction bases: 18. CDR3 size: 18 residues. The CDR3 region has the DNA TGTGCCAGCAGCCCCCGCGACAGGGCTCCGGACATGAACTATGGCTACACCTTC. Amino acid sequence: CASSPRDRAPDMNYGYTF.

The J gene is TRBJ1-5, the V gene TRBV12-3 or TRBV12-4, with D tentatively TRBD1 (6 bases). The V and J ends lost 5 bases and 6 bases respectively, with 14 bases between them. This CDR3 is 14 amino acids long. The CDR3 coding sequence is TGTGCCAGCAGTGAACAGGGTAATAGTCAGCCCCAGCATTTT. The encoded protein is CASSEQGNSQPQHF.